This T cell receptor (beta chain) is drawn from a study of T cells in Graves' hyperthyroidism and ophthalmopathy. This clonotype was counted between two and nine times. No antigen is known for it. Cells are PBMCs isolated from about 10 ml of fresh blood. It was RNA transcripts that yielded the amplified TCR beta CDR3 regions. The TCR CDR3 first-round RT-PCR relied on the HTBI primer set. From the multiplex PCR reads, TCRdb called clonotypes with MiXCR, one entry per CDR3 protein. The sample contains hundreds of thousands of distinct CDR3 sequences, 15% to 20% of which appear only once. General observations from the study: Ophthalmopathy, as predicted by the model, came a median roughly 6.8 months after the prediction. Expanded thyroid clonotypes (above 0.001) were mostly also found in blood.

CDR3 size: 14 residues. V was clipped by 1 base and J by 5 bases, with 11 bases between them. Germline V gene data show CDR1 as MNHNS and CDR2 as SASEGT. The chain is built from TRBV6-1 and TRBJ2-5; D possibly uses TRBD1 or TRBD2 (5 bases each). This TCR was sampled from a woman aged 50 to 65 with Graves' hyperthyroidism that later progressed to Graves' ophthalmopathy. The sequenced sample was blood. DNA for the CDR3: TGTGCCAGCAGTGAAGGGGCCTGGGGGGAGACCCAGTACTTC. Its protein product is CASSEGAWGETQYF.